Below, one T cell receptor beta chain is given with its context. The length of the CDR3 is 14 residues. Trimming left V 6 bases short and J 5 bases short, with 18 bases between. Germline V CDR1 and CDR2: SGHRS, YFSETQ. This sample was included in a study of beta chain features in type 1 diabetes. Study-level information: Patients were similar to healthy donors in age and gender (as well as in cell yields).

Sequenced material consisted of expressed TCRB transcripts (all of the isolated RNA was reverse transcribed). The assay was immunoSEQ multiplex PCR, and TCRdb's table has in-frame clones only and misses some. The sample has about 230,000 clones; around 9.6% are singletons. The receptor was derived from a young woman in good health. The rearrangement uses TRBV5-1 and TRBJ2-7; tentative D call: TRBD1 (6 bases). The sample consisted of naive CD4+ T cells from blood. The CDR3 DNA sequence: TGCGCCAGCACGCACAGGGACCCACCTGACGAGCAGTACTTC. Translation gives CASTHRDPPDEQYF. Full variable domain (missing parts from reference TRBV5-1 and TRBJ2-7): KAGVTQTPRYLIKTRGQQVTLSCSPISGHRSVSWYQQTPGQGLQFLFEYFSETQRNKGNFPGRFSGRQFSNSRSEMNVSTLELGDSALYLCASTHRDPPDEQYFGPGTRLTVT.